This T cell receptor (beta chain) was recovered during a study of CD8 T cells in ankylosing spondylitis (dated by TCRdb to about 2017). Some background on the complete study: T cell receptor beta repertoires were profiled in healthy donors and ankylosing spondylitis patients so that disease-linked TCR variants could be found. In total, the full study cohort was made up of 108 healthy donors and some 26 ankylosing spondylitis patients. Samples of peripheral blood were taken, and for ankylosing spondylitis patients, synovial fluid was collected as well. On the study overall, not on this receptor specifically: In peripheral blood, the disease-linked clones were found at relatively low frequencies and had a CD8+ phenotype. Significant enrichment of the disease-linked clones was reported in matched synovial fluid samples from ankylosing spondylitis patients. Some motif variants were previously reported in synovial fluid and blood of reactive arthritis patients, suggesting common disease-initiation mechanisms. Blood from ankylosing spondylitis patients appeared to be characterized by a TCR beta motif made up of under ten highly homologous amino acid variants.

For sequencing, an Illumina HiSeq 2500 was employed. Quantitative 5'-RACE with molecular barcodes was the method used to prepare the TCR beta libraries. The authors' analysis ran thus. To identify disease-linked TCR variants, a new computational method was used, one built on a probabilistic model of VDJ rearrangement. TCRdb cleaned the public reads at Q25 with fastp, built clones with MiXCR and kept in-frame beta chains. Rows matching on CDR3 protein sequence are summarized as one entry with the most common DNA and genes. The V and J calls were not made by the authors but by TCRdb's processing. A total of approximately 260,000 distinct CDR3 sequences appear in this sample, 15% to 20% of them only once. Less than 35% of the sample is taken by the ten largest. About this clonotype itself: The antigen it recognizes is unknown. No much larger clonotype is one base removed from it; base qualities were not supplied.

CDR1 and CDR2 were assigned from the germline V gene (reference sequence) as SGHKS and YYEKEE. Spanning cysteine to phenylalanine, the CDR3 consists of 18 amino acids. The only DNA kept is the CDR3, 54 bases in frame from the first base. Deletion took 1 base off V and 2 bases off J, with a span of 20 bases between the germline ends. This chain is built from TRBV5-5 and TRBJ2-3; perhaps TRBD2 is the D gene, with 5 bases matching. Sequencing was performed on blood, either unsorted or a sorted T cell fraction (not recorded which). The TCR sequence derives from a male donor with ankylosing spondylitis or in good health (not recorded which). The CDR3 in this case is CASSLIIRLFGDTDTQYF. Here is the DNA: TGTGCCAGCAGCTTGATTATCCGACTATTTGGGGACACAGATACGCAGTATTTT.